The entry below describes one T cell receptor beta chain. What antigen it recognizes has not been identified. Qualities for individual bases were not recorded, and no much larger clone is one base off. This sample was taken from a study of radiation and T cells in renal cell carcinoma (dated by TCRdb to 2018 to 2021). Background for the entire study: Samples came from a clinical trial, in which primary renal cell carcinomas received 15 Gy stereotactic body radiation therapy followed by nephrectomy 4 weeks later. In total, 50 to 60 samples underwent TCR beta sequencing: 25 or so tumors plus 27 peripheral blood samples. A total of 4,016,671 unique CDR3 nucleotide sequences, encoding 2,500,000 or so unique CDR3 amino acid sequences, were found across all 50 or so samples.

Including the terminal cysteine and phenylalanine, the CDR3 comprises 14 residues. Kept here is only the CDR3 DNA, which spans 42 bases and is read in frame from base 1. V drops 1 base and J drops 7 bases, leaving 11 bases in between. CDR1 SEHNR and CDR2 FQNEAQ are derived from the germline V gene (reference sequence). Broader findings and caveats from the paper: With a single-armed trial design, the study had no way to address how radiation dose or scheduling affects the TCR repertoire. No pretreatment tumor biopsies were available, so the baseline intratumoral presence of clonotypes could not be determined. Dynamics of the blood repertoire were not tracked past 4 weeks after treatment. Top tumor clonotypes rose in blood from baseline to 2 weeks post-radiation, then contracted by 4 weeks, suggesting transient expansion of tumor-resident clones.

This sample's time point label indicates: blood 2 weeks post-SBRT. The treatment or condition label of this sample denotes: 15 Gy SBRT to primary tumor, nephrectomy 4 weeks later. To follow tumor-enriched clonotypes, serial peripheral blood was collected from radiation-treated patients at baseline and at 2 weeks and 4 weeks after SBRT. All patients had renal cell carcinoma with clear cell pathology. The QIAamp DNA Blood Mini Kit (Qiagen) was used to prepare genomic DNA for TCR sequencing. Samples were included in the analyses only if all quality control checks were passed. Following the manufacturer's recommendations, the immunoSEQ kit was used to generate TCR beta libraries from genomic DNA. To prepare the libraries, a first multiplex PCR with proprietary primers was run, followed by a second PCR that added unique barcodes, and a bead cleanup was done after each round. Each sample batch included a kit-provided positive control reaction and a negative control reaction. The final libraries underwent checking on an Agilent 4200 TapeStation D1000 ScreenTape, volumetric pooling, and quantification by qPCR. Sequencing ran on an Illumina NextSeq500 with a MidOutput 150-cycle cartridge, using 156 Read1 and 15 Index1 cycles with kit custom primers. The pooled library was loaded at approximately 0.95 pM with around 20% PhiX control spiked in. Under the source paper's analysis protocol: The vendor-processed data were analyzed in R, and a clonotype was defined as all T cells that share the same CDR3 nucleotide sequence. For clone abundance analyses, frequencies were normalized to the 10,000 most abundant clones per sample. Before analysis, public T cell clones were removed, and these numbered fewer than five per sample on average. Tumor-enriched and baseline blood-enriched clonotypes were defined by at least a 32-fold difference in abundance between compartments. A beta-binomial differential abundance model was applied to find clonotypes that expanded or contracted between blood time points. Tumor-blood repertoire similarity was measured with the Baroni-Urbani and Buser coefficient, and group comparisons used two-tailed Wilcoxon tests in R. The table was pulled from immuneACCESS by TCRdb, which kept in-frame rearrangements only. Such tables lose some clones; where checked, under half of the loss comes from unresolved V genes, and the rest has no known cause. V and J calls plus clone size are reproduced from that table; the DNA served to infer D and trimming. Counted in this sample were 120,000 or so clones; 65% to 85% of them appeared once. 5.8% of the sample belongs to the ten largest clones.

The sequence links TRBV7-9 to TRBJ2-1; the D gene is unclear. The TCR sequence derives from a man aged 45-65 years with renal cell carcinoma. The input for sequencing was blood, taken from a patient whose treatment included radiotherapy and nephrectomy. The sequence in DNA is TGTGCCAGCAGCTTAGGAGTGGCCGGGAATGAGCAGTTCTTC. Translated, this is CASSLGVAGNEQFF.